The 27 T cell receptor beta chains given below trace back to one sample, sequenced in a study of shared clonotypes between healthy human individuals. Method: immunoSEQ multiplex PCR; TCRdb's copy keeps in-frame clones and lacks some. The sample shows about 2.3 million clones, roughly 90% of them seen only once. The material sequenced was naive CD4+ T cells from PBMCs. The sample's subset: CD45RA+ positively selected. The receptors derive from a man younger than 30 in good health. Some clones in this sample may be carry-over from other donors' samples.

In regard to this clone: This sample also contains other DNA sequences that code for the same CDR3. V is TRBV5-1 and J is TRBJ2-1; D gene uncertain. The germline V and J ends were trimmed by 1 base and 7 bases, with 9 bases remaining between them. Germline V lookup: CDR1 SGHRS, CDR2 YFSETQ. The CDR3 consists of 13 residues. This CDR3 reads CASSLIVGNEQFF. CDR3 nucleotides: TGCGCCAGCAGCTTGATTGTCGGTAATGAGCAGTTCTTC.

The chain combines TRBV11-1 with TRBJ2-7; D not certain. The CDR3 runs to 11 residues. V was clipped by 5 bases and J by 6 bases, with 8 bases between them. Germline V gene data show CDR1 as SGHAT and CDR2 as FQDESV (reference sequence). CDR3 in amino acids: CASSRGGEQYF. Written as DNA, the CDR3 is TGTGCCAGCAGCCGAGGCGGCGAGCAGTACTTC.

V and J are TRBV27 and TRBJ2-2; 8 nucleotides agree with TRBD2. This CDR3 has 15 amino acids. Germline V lookup: CDR1 MNHEY, CDR2 SMNVEV (reference sequence). The V and J ends lost 11 bases and 3 bases, in that order; junction bases with no gene match: 11. The CDR3 reads CAAGGGPSYTGELFF. CDR3 coding DNA: TGTGCCGCGGGGGGAGGGCCGTCATACACCGGGGAGCTGTTTTTT.

The V call is TRBV10-3, the J call TRBJ2-7; weak D call: TRBD1 (5 bases). This CDR3 is 14 amino acids long. Trimming took 0 bases from V and 6 from J, leaving 12 bases between them. Germline CDR1 is ENHRY and CDR2 is SYGVKD. The CDR3 spells CAISESGWGGEQYF. The CDR3, as DNA: TGTGCCATCAGTGAGTCAGGATGGGGCGGCGAGCAGTACTTC.

This clone was seen once. The V and J genes are TRBV28 and TRBJ2-3, with D uncertain. This CDR3 has 13 amino acids. Looked up from germline, CDR1 is MDHEN and CDR2 is SYDVKM. V lost 6 bases to trimming and J lost 5 bases, with 12 bases between them. The CDR3 loop reads CASRYAGQDTQYF. The CDR3 DNA follows: TGTGCCAGCAGATACGCAGGTCAAGATACGCAGTATTTT. Supplemented by reference TRBV28 and TRBJ2-3, the full variable domain reads DVKVTQSSRYLVKRTGEKVFLECVQDMDHENMFWYRQDPGLGLRLIYFSYDVKMKEKGDIPEGYSVSREKKERFSLILESASTNQTSMYLCASRYAGQDTQYFGPGTRLTVL.

The CDR3 DNA follows: TGTGCCAGCAGCACCCTTCCGCAGGCGGGAAACACCATATATTTT. As protein: CASSTLPQAGNTIYF. The rearrangement links TRBV9 to TRBJ1-3; D is ambiguous. CDR1 and CDR2 from the germline V gene are SGDLS and YYNGEE. V was trimmed by 4 bases and J by 4 bases, leaving 15 bases between them. CDR3 size: 15 residues.

Of note for this clone: Other DNA variants within this sample encode the same CDR3. The genes are TRBV6-1 and TRBJ1-1; D perhaps matches TRBD1 (6 bases). Between the trimmed V and J ends, which lost 6 bases and 1 base, there was a span of 9 bases. This CDR3 is 13 amino acids long. Germline CDR1 and CDR2: MNHNS and SASEGT. CDR3 in amino acids: CASREDRNTEAFF. CDR3 sequence (DNA): TGTGCCAGCAGGGAGGACAGGAACACTGAAGCTTTCTTT.

The V and J genes are TRBV6-4 and TRBJ2-1, with 7 positions matching TRBD1. From germline, CDR1 is MRHNA and CDR2 SNTAGT. Germline trimming cut 0 bases from V and 11 bases from J; bases unmatched to any gene: 7. The length of the CDR3 is 14 residues. The CDR3: CASSDSRQGRQQFF. The CDR3 DNA sequence: TGTGCCAGCAGTGACTCTAGACAGGGAAGGCAGCAGTTCTTC.

The J gene is TRBJ2-3, the V gene TRBV7-2; TRBD2 aligns across 8 bases. Germline-derived CDR1 and CDR2 are SGHTA and FQGNSA. The trim removed 1 base at V and 3 bases at J, leaving 6 bases unmatched. The CDR3 is made up of 16 amino acids. Written as DNA, the CDR3 is TGTGCCAGCAGCTTAGTTGGGACTAGTGCGACAGATACGCAGTATTTT. As protein: CASSLVGTSATDTQYF.

The chain combines TRBV7-9 with TRBJ2-4; D might be TRBD1 (5 bases). The CDR3 sequence is 14 residues long. V lost 5 bases, J lost 0 bases, and 8 bases lay in between. CDR1 and CDR2 from the germline V gene are SEHNR and FQNEAQ (reference sequence). The CDR3: CASSRQGAKNIQYF. As DNA, the CDR3 is TGTGCCAGCAGCCGGCAGGGAGCCAAAAACATTCAGTACTTC.

The J gene is TRBJ1-5, the V gene TRBV5-6; D is undetermined. This CDR3 contains 13 residues. V gave up 2 bases and J gave up 12 bases, with 15 bases separating them. Germline assignment: CDR1 SGHDT and CDR2 YYEEEE. The CDR3 DNA reads as TGTGCCAGCAGCTTAGATTCAGGATCGAGCCAGCATTTT. It codes for CASSLDSGSSQHF.

The chain has TRBV18 and TRBJ2-2; TRBD1 is a possible D gene (5 bases). This CDR3 is built from 15 residues. CDR1 KGHSH and CDR2 LQKENI come from the germline V gene. Trimming shortened V by 5 bases and J by 2 bases, and 12 bases separated the two germline ends. CDR3 nucleotide sequence: TGTGCCAGCTCAAAGACTCAGGGTAACACCGGGGAGCTGTTTTTT. This codes for CASSKTQGNTGELFF.

This clone was seen only once. V is TRBV7-9 and J is TRBJ2-1, with 11 bases aligning to TRBD2. V shed 3 bases, J shed 7 bases, and the junction held 5 bases outside the gene matches. The germline CDR1 and CDR2 sequences are SEHNR and FQNEAQ (reference sequence). CDR3 length equals 15 residues. In nucleotides, the CDR3 is TGTGCCAGCAGCTTTAGCGGGAGGGGCGGGAATGAGCAGTTCTTC. It translates to CASSFSGRGGNEQFF. The whole variable domain, remainder taken from reference TRBV7-9 and TRBJ2-1, is DTGVSQNPRHKITKRGQNVTFRCDPISEHNRLYWYRQTLGQGPEFLTYFQNEAQLEKSRLLSDRFSAERPKGSFSTLEIQRTEQGDSAMYLCASSFSGRGGNEQFFGPGTRLTVL.

V is TRBV7-9 and J is TRBJ2-6, with 9 bases matching TRBD1. CDR3 length equals 18 residues. After removal of 1 base from V and 10 bases from J, the junction contained 14 bases not matched to a gene. Per the germline V gene, CDR1 is SEHNR and CDR2 is FQNEAQ (reference sequence). Here the CDR3 reads CASSLGPGQGRGPNVLTF. The DNA for the CDR3 is TGTGCCAGCAGCTTAGGCCCGGGACAGGGAAGGGGTCCGAACGTCCTGACTTTC.

The V and J genes are TRBV2 and TRBJ2-7, with D hard to call. V lost 5 bases and J 4 bases, leaving 6 bases between the germline ends. The length of the CDR3 is 11 residues. The germline V gene has CDR1 SNHLY and CDR2 FYNNEI. In DNA, the CDR3 is TGTGCCAGCAGTACCCAATACGAGCAGTACTTC. Translating it yields CASSTQYEQYF.

Comment on this clone: This CDR3 is also generated by other DNA sequences in the sample. V and J are TRBV19 and TRBJ2-2, with 7 positions matching TRBD1. The germline V gene encodes CDR1 LNHDA and CDR2 SQIVND (reference sequence). The trim removed 2 bases at V and 2 bases at J, leaving 2 bases unmatched. CDR3 length: 15 residues. CDR3 coding DNA: TGTGCCAGTAGTATAACAGGGGCAAACACCGGGGAGCTGTTTTTT. Residues: CASSITGANTGELFF.

This clone was recorded only once. This chain connects TRBV30 to TRBJ1-2; possibly TRBD1 for D (6 bases). Germline V lookup: CDR1 GTSNPN, CDR2 SVGIG (reference sequence). V gave up 2 bases and J gave up 1 base, with 11 bases separating them. The CDR3 runs 14 residues. This chain's CDR3 is CAWSRDNLNYGYTF. As DNA, the CDR3 is TGTGCCTGGAGTCGGGACAACCTTAACTATGGCTACACCTTC.

J is TRBJ2-6 and V is TRBV7-2; D is uncertain. The CDR3 is 14 residues long. Trimming removed 7 bases at V and 3 bases at J, with 10 bases between. Germline V gives CDR1 SGHTA, CDR2 FQGNSA. CDR3: CASNLWGGANVLTF. In DNA, the CDR3 is TGTGCCAGCAACCTATGGGGTGGGGCCAACGTCCTGACTTTC. Filled out from reference TRBV7-2 and TRBJ2-6, the complete variable domain reads GAGVSQSPSNKVTEKGKDVELRCDPISGHTALYWYRQSLGQGLEFLIYFQGNSAPDKSGLPSDRFSAERTGGSVSTLTIQRTQQEDSAVYLCASNLWGGANVLTFGAGSRLTVL.

This chain uses TRBV4-3 with TRBJ2-7; the D is unclear. The V and J ends lost 0 bases and 0 bases respectively, with 18 bases between them. The V gene's germline CDR1 is LGHNA and CDR2 YSLEER. The CDR3 covers 18 residues. CDR3 DNA: TGCGCCAGCAGCCAAGATTTGTTTCGCAAGGGCAGCTCCTACGAGCAGTACTTC. It yields the protein CASSQDLFRKGSSYEQYF.

Comments on this clone: The same CDR3 arises from other DNA sequences in this sample as well. V and J are TRBV9 and TRBJ2-1; D is unresolved. Germline CDR1 is SGDLS and CDR2 is YYNGEE. Trimming pared 0 bases from V and 0 bases from J, leaving 10 bases between. The CDR3 is 16 amino acids. In DNA form, the CDR3 reads TGTGCCAGCAGCGTAGGGTCTGGCAGCTCCTACAATGAGCAGTTCTTC. Its translation: CASSVGSGSSYNEQFF.

The rearrangement joins TRBV28 to TRBJ2-1; D may be TRBD1 (6 bases). This CDR3 region has 14 residues. CDR1 is MDHEN, CDR2 SYDVKM, per germline. Deletions cut 6 bases from V and 4 bases from J, with 13 bases between. The CDR3 spells CASSVDRPYNEQFF. Here the CDR3 DNA reads TGTGCCAGCAGCGTGGACAGACCTTACAATGAGCAGTTCTTC. Together with reference TRBV28 and TRBJ2-1, the CDR3 gives the full variable domain: DVKVTQSSRYLVKRTGEKVFLECVQDMDHENMFWYRQDPGLGLRLIYFSYDVKMKEKGDIPEGYSVSREKKERFSLILESASTNQTSMYLCASSVDRPYNEQFFGPGTRLTVL.

The chain has TRBV14 and TRBJ2-2; D unclear. Trimming pared 1 base from V and 4 bases from J, leaving 4 bases between. The length of the CDR3 is 13 residues. Germline V gene data show CDR1 as SGHDN and CDR2 as FVKESK. CDR3 in DNA: TGTGCCAGCAGCCAAGTCCCCACCGGGGAGCTGTTTTTT. As protein: CASSQVPTGELFF. Supplemented by reference TRBV14 and TRBJ2-2, the full variable domain reads EAGVTQFPSHSVIEKGQTVTLRCDPISGHDNLYWYRRVMGKEIKFLLHFVKESKQDESGMPNNRFLAERTGGTYSTLKVQPAELEDSGVYFCASSQVPTGELFFGEGSRLTVL.

The V gene is TRBV5-1, the J gene TRBJ2-3; TRBD1 agrees at 10 bases. The CDR3 runs 15 residues. Germline loops: CDR1 SGHRS, CDR2 YFSETQ. V shed 0 bases and J 4 bases; nucleotides not matched to a gene: 2. CDR3 DNA: TGCGCCAGCAGCTTGGAAGGGACAGGGGCAGATACGCAGTATTTT. Its protein product is CASSLEGTGADTQYF.

The V gene is TRBV18, the J gene TRBJ1-2; 9 bases line up with TRBD1. The CDR3 loop spans 16 amino acids. Germline CDR1 reads KGHSH; CDR2 reads LQKENI. V lost 2 bases and J lost 7; bases outside the gene matches: 11. CDR3 DNA: TGTGCCAGCTCACCAGGGTTCAACAGGGGGCATGTTGGCTACACCTTC. It encodes CASSPGFNRGHVGYTF.

The rearrangement links TRBV7-9 to TRBJ1-3; D not resolved. This CDR3 has 14 amino acids. Trimming cost V 1 base and J 3 bases, with 7 bases left between them. CDR1 SEHNR and CDR2 FQNEAQ come from the germline V gene (reference sequence). CDR3 DNA sequence: TGTGCCAGCAGCTTAGATAGATTTGGAAACACCATATATTTT. Its translation: CASSLDRFGNTIYF. Full variable domain (remainder filled in from reference TRBV7-9 and TRBJ1-3): DTGVSQNPRHKITKRGQNVTFRCDPISEHNRLYWYRQTLGQGPEFLTYFQNEAQLEKSRLLSDRFSAERPKGSFSTLEIQRTEQGDSAMYLCASSLDRFGNTIYFGEGSWLTVV.

In regard to this clone: Within the sample, other DNA sequences also encode this same CDR3. The gene calls are TRBV7-9 and TRBJ1-2; no clear D. Trimming cost V 3 bases and J 4 bases, with 9 bases left between them. The CDR3 is made up of 13 amino acids. The germline V gene has CDR1 SEHNR and CDR2 FQNEAQ (reference sequence). The CDR3 loop is CASSFEVGYGYTF. Written as DNA, the CDR3 is TGTGCCAGCAGCTTCGAGGTCGGCTATGGCTACACCTTC.

The chain recombines TRBV10-3 with TRBJ2-7; D is possibly TRBD1 (5 bases). Trimming stripped 4 bases from V and 0 bases from J, with 10 bases between. The CDR3 is 14 amino acids. The germline CDR1 and CDR2 sequences are ENHRY and SYGVKD. The CDR3 is CAISAIQVSYEQYF. CDR3 DNA: TGTGCCATCAGTGCAATACAGGTCTCCTACGAGCAGTACTTC.